This TCR beta chain was sequenced in a study of vaccination effects on CD4 cells after COVID-19. Ahead of sequencing, the ViraFEST assay grew antigen-specific CD4+ T cells using viral peptide pools. CD4+ T cells were isolated after about nine days of culture. BNT162b2 vaccine or mRNA-1273 vaccine was given to participants in two doses. None of these healthy vaccinees had been infected with SARS-CoV-2 before vaccination. V lost 1 base and J lost 2, with 12 bases in between. This CDR3 has 15 residues. Germline CDR1 reads SGHTA; CDR2 reads FQGNSA. In this sample, this clone turned up once. As yet, its antigen is unknown. Only in-frame clones appear in the TCRdb table, and some are missing; sequencing was by immunoSEQ multiplex PCR. This table has 25,000 to 30,000 clones, over 70% appearing once.

The V gene is TRBV7-2, the J gene TRBJ2-7; perhaps D is TRBD1 or TRBD2 (5 bases each). The input for sequencing was CD4+ T cells from PBMCs cultured with HCoV-229E spike peptides, taken after COVID-19 vaccination. This sequence originates from a human donor who received a COVID-19 vaccine. CDR3 sequence reads: CASSLVGTATYEQYF. For the CDR3, the DNA is TGTGCCAGCAGCTTAGTAGGGACGGCTACCTACGAGCAGTACTTC.